These 30 T cell receptor beta chains share one sample of origin, sequenced in a study of identical twins. Each CDR3 protein gets one entry after TCRdb re-called the 5' RACE reads with MiXCR. The sample records hundreds of thousands of distinct CDR3 sequences, approximately 18% being singletons. The same data also went into a second study, on T cells expressing NK-cell markers.

The specimen sequenced was PBMCs. The receptors shown here come from a woman aged 18-29 years in good health.

The chain uses TRBV20-1 and TRBJ2-3; D tentatively reads TRBD1 or TRBD2 (6 bases each). Trimming cost V 5 bases and J 0 bases, with 18 bases left between them. The V gene's germline CDR1 is DFQATT and CDR2 SNEGSKA (reference sequence). CDR3 size: 16 residues. The CDR3 region is CSASRDGGPSTDTQYF. CDR3 coding DNA: TGCAGTGCTTCCCGGGACGGGGGCCCTAGCACAGATACGCAGTATTTT.

This clonotype showed up just a few times. This rearrangement joins TRBV12-5 to TRBJ2-2, with 7 positions matching TRBD1. With V trimmed by 6 bases and J by 4 bases, 2 bases remained unmatched. This CDR3 comprises 13 residues. Germline V gene lookup returns CDR1 LGHNT and CDR2 FRNRAP. The CDR3 region is CASGGTVTGELFF. In DNA form, the CDR3 reads TGTGCTAGTGGCGGGACAGTCACCGGGGAGCTGTTTTTT.

This clonotype was observed a few times. The chain couples TRBV6-1 to TRBJ2-7; 9 bases agree with TRBD1. There are 14 residues in the CDR3. Germline V gene lookup returns CDR1 MNHNS and CDR2 SASEGT. Trimming at V came to 4 bases and at J to 3 bases, leaving 4 bases not matched to a gene. The CDR3 loop is CASSATGGFYEQYF. CDR3 coding DNA: TGTGCCAGCAGTGCAACAGGGGGCTTCTACGAGCAGTACTTC.

There are a few counts of this clonotype. The V and J genes are TRBV12-3 or TRBV12-4 and TRBJ1-5; TRBD1 is a possible D gene (6 bases). The CDR3 is 15 amino acids. V was pared by 6 bases and J by 2 bases, with 14 bases between. CDR3 amino acids: CASRARGVRNQPQHF. CDR3 coding DNA: TGTGCCAGCAGAGCTAGGGGGGTGCGCAATCAGCCCCAGCATTTT.

This clonotype was seen only a few times. J is TRBJ2-5 and V is TRBV20-1; 8 nucleotides line up with TRBD1. Germline CDR1 and CDR2: DFQATT and SNEGSKA (reference sequence). This CDR3 has 13 amino acids. Trimming at V came to 6 bases and at J to 4 bases, leaving 7 bases not matched to a gene. The chain's CDR3 is CSAFRGLGETQYF. CDR3 DNA: TGCAGTGCATTCAGGGGGCTTGGAGAGACCCAGTACTTC.

In this sample, this clonotype turned up many times. The CDR3 DNA is TGTGCCAGCAGCGAAGCGGGAGGACCCTACAATGAGCAGTTCTTC. Amino acids: CASSEAGGPYNEQFF. The chain is built from TRBV5-4 and TRBJ2-1; TRBD2 agrees at 9 bases. In germline, CDR1 is SGHNT, CDR2 YYREEE (reference sequence). J gave up 2 bases and V 4 bases, and 4 bases lay outside the gene matches. The CDR3 loop spans 15 amino acids.

This sequence joins TRBV20-1 and TRBJ1-2, with a possible D match to TRBD1 (5 bases). This CDR3 region has 15 residues. Germline loops: CDR1 DFQATT, CDR2 SNEGSKA (reference sequence). V shed 1 base and J shed 2 bases, with 14 bases lying between them. CDR3 protein: CSARGRRQGNYGYTF. The DNA of the CDR3 is TGCAGTGCTAGAGGAAGGCGGCAGGGAAACTATGGCTACACCTTC.

V usage is TRBV5-1 and J usage is TRBJ1-1, with D possibly being TRBD1 (6 bases). The CDR3 contains 12 residues. Germline V gene lookup returns CDR1 SGHRS and CDR2 YFSETQ. V lost 1 base, J lost 11 bases, and 12 bases lay in between. CDR3 coding DNA: TGCGCCAGCAGCTTGTTAGGGACATGGGCTTTCTTT. This sequence encodes CASSLLGTWAFF. The full variable domain, rest sourced from reference TRBV5-1 and TRBJ1-1, is KAGVTQTPRYLIKTRGQQVTLSCSPISGHRSVSWYQQTPGQGLQFLFEYFSETQRNKGNFPGRFSGRQFSNSRSEMNVSTLELGDSALYLCASSLLGTWAFFGQGTRLTVV.

This clonotype was counted only a few times. The chain links TRBV5-1 to TRBJ1-1, with TRBD1 matching over 7 bases. The germline gives CDR1 SGHRS, CDR2 YFSETQ. The CDR3 totals 15 residues. Trimming cost V 0 bases and J 1 base; bases outside gene matches: 3. The CDR3 nucleotides are TGCGCCAGCAGCTTGGACCGGACAGGGAACACTGAAGCTTTCTTT. Translation: CASSLDRTGNTEAFF. The entire variable domain, with the rest obtained from reference TRBV5-1 and TRBJ1-1, is as follows: KAGVTQTPRYLIKTRGQQVTLSCSPISGHRSVSWYQQTPGQGLQFLFEYFSETQRNKGNFPGRFSGRQFSNSRSEMNVSTLELGDSALYLCASSLDRTGNTEAFFGQGTRLTVV.

The chain is built from TRBV12-3 or TRBV12-4 and TRBJ2-1, with D perhaps given as TRBD1 or TRBD2 (5 bases each). The CDR3 loop spans 15 amino acids. V shed 7 bases and J shed 1 base, with 14 bases lying between them. In DNA form, the CDR3 reads TGTGCCAGCACCCCTTCTTGGGGGTCCTACAATGAGCAGTTCTTC. It encodes CASTPSWGSYNEQFF.

This chain uses TRBV7-9 with TRBJ1-1, with unresolved D. The V gene's germline CDR1 is SEHNR and CDR2 FQNEAQ (reference sequence). Trimming left V 5 bases short and J 3 bases short, with 10 bases between. CDR3 size: 13 residues. In nucleotides, the CDR3 is TGTGCCAGCAGCGTAGACTCCTACACTGAAGCTTTCTTT. Residues: CASSVDSYTEAFF.

The CDR3 sequence is CASSVWVTGDTQYF. As DNA, the CDR3 is TGTGCCAGCAGTGTCTGGGTAACAGGAGATACGCAGTATTTT. The chain recombines TRBV25-1 with TRBJ2-3, with D tentatively TRBD1 (5 bases). The germline V gene encodes CDR1 MGHDK and CDR2 SYGVNS. The CDR3 runs 14 residues. Deletions cut 4 bases from V and 5 bases from J, with 13 bases between.

This clonotype has a handful of counts. V is TRBV15 and J is TRBJ1-1; D is undetermined. The CDR3 loop spans 11 amino acids. Germline V lookup: CDR1 LNHNV, CDR2 YYDKDF (reference sequence). With 8 bases removed from V and 3 bases from J, the gap between germline ends came to 7 bases. The CDR3, as DNA: TGTGCCACCTCCGCGGACACTGAAGCTTTCTTT. It translates to CATSADTEAFF.

V gene TRBV5-1 combines with J gene TRBJ2-7; the match to TRBD1 covers 8 bases. Germline CDR1 is SGHRS and CDR2 is YFSETQ. Trimming took 2 bases from V and 2 from J; bases not matched to a gene: 6. This CDR3 comprises 15 residues. CDR3: CASSFGTGLTYEQYF. The CDR3 region has the DNA TGCGCCAGCAGCTTCGGGACAGGCCTAACCTACGAGCAGTACTTC.

In this sample, this clonotype turned up many times. The V call is TRBV12-3 or TRBV12-4, the J call TRBJ2-2; D is uncertain. V was pared by 5 bases and J by 0 bases, with 10 bases between. CDR3 length: 15 amino acids. Here the CDR3 reads CASSAGGSNTGELFF. CDR3 coding DNA: TGTGCCAGCAGTGCCGGCGGTTCGAACACCGGGGAGCTGTTTTTT.

The V call is TRBV7-2, the J call TRBJ2-3; D is unclear. CDR3 size: 15 residues. Trimming took 3 bases from V and 2 from J, leaving 12 bases between them. Germline loops: CDR1 SGHTA, CDR2 FQGNSA. The CDR3 here is CASSFSGALTDTQYF. For the CDR3, the DNA is TGTGCCAGCAGCTTCTCCGGAGCGCTCACAGATACGCAGTATTTT.

The rearrangement uses TRBV18 and TRBJ2-6; D might be TRBD1 (5 bases). Germline-derived CDR1 and CDR2 are KGHSH and LQKENI. V shed 2 bases and J shed 4 bases, with 9 bases lying between them. The CDR3 runs to 15 residues. CDR3 sequence reads: CASSPLTVGANVLTF. For the CDR3, the DNA is TGTGCCAGCTCACCATTGACAGTCGGGGCCAACGTCCTGACTTTC.

In its sample, this clonotype was seen many times. The chain links TRBV5-1 to TRBJ1-1; TRBD1 is a possible D gene (6 bases). Trimming removed 3 bases at V and 10 bases at J, with 22 bases between. The CDR3 sequence is 15 residues long. From germline, CDR1 is SGHRS and CDR2 YFSETQ. CDR3 sequence: CASSSQGTAQQGAFF. For the CDR3, the DNA is TGCGCCAGCAGCTCGCAGGGGACGGCACAACAGGGAGCTTTCTTT. Combining the CDR3 with reference TRBV5-1 and TRBJ1-1 gives the whole variable domain KAGVTQTPRYLIKTRGQQVTLSCSPISGHRSVSWYQQTPGQGLQFLFEYFSETQRNKGNFPGRFSGRQFSNSRSEMNVSTLELGDSALYLCASSSQGTAQQGAFFGQGTRLTVV.

The CDR3 here is CASSVDGVNLYEQYF. CDR3 sequence (DNA): TGTGCCAGCAGCGTAGATGGGGTGAACCTATACGAGCAGTACTTC. The chain uses TRBV9 and TRBJ2-7, with D uncertain. CDR1 is SGDLS, CDR2 YYNGEE, per germline. The germline V and J ends were trimmed by 0 bases and 4 bases, with 14 bases remaining between them. There are 15 residues in the CDR3.

This clonotype was seen more than once but under ten times. V is TRBV20-1 and J is TRBJ2-5, with 8 positions matching TRBD1. The germline CDR1 and CDR2 sequences are DFQATT and SNEGSKA (reference sequence). CDR3 length equals 13 residues. J lost 5 bases, V lost 2 bases, and 4 bases had no gene match. The CDR3 reads CSARPGGKETQYF. In DNA, the CDR3 is TGCAGTGCTAGACCAGGGGGCAAGGAGACCCAGTACTTC.

A few counts support this clonotype. The CDR3 DNA is TGCAGTGCCCCCCCAGGGGGTAGTTTCGAGCAGTACTTC. It encodes CSAPPGGSFEQYF. This chain joins TRBV20-1 and TRBJ2-7, with TRBD1 matching over 7 bases. Per germline, CDR1 DFQATT and CDR2 SNEGSKA (reference sequence). The CDR3 is made up of 13 amino acids. With V trimmed by 6 bases and J by 6 bases, 11 bases remained unmatched.

This clonotype was counted between two and nine times. The V gene is TRBV7-2, the J gene TRBJ2-1; no clear D. V was clipped by 1 base and J by 9 bases, with 13 bases between them. The CDR3 loop spans 14 amino acids. Germline V gives CDR1 SGHTA, CDR2 FQGNSA. The DNA for the CDR3 is TGTGCCAGCAGCTTAGGGGGTGGGTCACGTGAGCAGTTCTTC. Residues: CASSLGGGSREQFF.

The rearrangement links TRBV24-1 to TRBJ2-5; 7 nucleotides align to TRBD2. CDR3 length: 12 amino acids. V dropped 5 bases and J dropped 7; count of bases not matched to a gene: 3. CDR1 is KGHDR and CDR2 is SFDVKD in the germline V gene. In DNA form, the CDR3 reads TGTGCCACCAGTGGTGGCGGGGGGACCCAGTACTTC. Protein product: CATSGGGGTQYF.

This chain links TRBV29-1 with TRBJ2-2; TRBD1 agrees at 7 bases. The CDR3 sequence is 15 residues long. V shed 7 bases and J 4 bases; nucleotides not matched to a gene: 12. Germline CDR1 reads SQVTM; CDR2 reads ANQGSEA. The CDR3 DNA sequence: TGCAGCGCTGGAAACAGGGGTCGGATCACCGGGGAGCTGTTTTTT. Translation gives CSAGNRGRITGELFF.

This clonotype was recorded at least ten times. V usage is TRBV6-6 and J usage is TRBJ1-5; D unresolved. The germline V gene encodes CDR1 MNHNY and CDR2 SVGAGI (reference sequence). V dropped 8 bases and J dropped 6 bases, with 11 bases sitting between them. CDR3 length: 12 amino acids. CDR3 loop: CASSPVLQPQHF. CDR3 DNA sequence: TGTGCCAGCTCCCCGGTCCTTCAGCCCCAGCATTTT.

The chain has TRBV2 and TRBJ1-6; possibly TRBD1 for D (5 bases). The V gene lost 8 bases and the J gene lost 6 bases, with 8 bases spanning the gap. Germline V gives CDR1 SNHLY, CDR2 FYNNEI. The CDR3 contains 12 residues. CDR3 coding DNA: TGTGCCAGCGGGGCCGTTAATTCACCCCTCCACTTT. Protein: CASGAVNSPLHF.

The rearrangement uses TRBV5-1 and TRBJ2-7; D is ambiguous. The CDR3 runs 13 residues. Trimming shortened V by 7 bases and J by 0 bases, and 11 bases separated the two germline ends. CDR1 SGHRS and CDR2 YFSETQ come from the germline V gene. CDR3 DNA sequence: TGCGCCAGCCGCGCCGACAACTCCTACGAGCAGTACTTC. It codes for CASRADNSYEQYF.

The genes are TRBV11-2 and TRBJ2-3; D is possibly TRBD2 (6 bases). This CDR3 spans 13 amino acids. Germline assignment: CDR1 SGHAT and CDR2 FQNNGV. Between the trimmed V and J ends, which lost 7 bases and 4 bases, there was a span of 12 bases. Here the CDR3 DNA reads TGTGCCAGCAACCGACTAGTCCCAGATACGCAGTATTTT. This sequence encodes CASNRLVPDTQYF.

The chain recombines TRBV9 with TRBJ2-1, with D possibly TRBD2 on 6 matching bases. V was trimmed by 3 bases and J by 13 bases, leaving 20 bases between them. CDR1 is SGDLS, CDR2 YYNGEE, per germline. The CDR3 sequence is 14 residues long. This chain's CDR3 is CASSAQGGSRYQFF. In nucleotides, the CDR3 is TGTGCCAGCAGCGCCCAGGGAGGATCACGATATCAGTTCTTC.

This CDR3 is CSALQRPYEQYF. The CDR3 nucleotides are TGCAGTGCCCTTCAGCGACCCTACGAGCAGTACTTC. The V and J genes are TRBV20-1 and TRBJ2-7; D gene ambiguous. The CDR3 loop spans 12 amino acids. Trimming removed 6 bases from V and 2 bases from J, with 11 bases in between. Germline assignment: CDR1 DFQATT and CDR2 SNEGSKA (reference sequence).